This TCR beta chain was observed in a study of tumor-infiltrating lymphocytes in primary liver carcinoma. Starting material for RNA and DNA co-extraction consisted of about 20-33 mg of unsorted bulk tissue. The authors sampled five separate regions per tumor. Viable tumor cells exceeded 75% in all tumor samples. General observations from the study: There were only about 7.5-24% of top clones found in all five tumor regions.

From about 0.45 ug total RNA, TCR beta cDNA was generated with a primer in the constant region. Amplification in three nested multiplex PCR rounds with slightly modified ARM-PCR gave rise to TCR beta libraries. A C-beta reverse primer and TRBV1-TRBV30 forward primers served in each of the first two PCR rounds, at about 10 cycles apiece. In TCRdb, the multiplex PCR reads were re-called with MiXCR into one record per CDR3 protein. The table lists 50,000 to 60,000 distinct CDR3 sequences, around 73% of them singletons. Of note for this clonotype: Its antigen is unidentified.

The CDR3 is 11 amino acids. The germline V gene encodes CDR1 SGHAT and CDR2 FQDESV (reference sequence). This TCR derives from a man aged 40-55 years with primary liver carcinoma and hepatitis B virus infection. Sequences were obtained from liver tumor tissue from sampling region 5. The subset is: tumor region T5, tumor centre. V and J are TRBV11-1 and TRBJ1-4; the D is unclear. The CDR3 protein is CLSSRGEELFF. The CDR3 nucleotides read TGTCTCAGCAGCCGTGGGGAAGAACTGTTTTTT.